This T cell receptor beta chain was sequenced during a study of cytomegalovirus exposure and HLA in healthy donors. Study-level points and caveats: As a later analysis revealed, most CMV-associated TCR beta chains appeared HLA-restricted.

CDR1 and CDR2 (germline): SGHTA, FQGTGA. The CDR3 loop spans 13 amino acids. V was clipped by 5 bases and J by 8 bases, with 15 bases between them. The PCR employed 60 Vbeta primers together with 13 Jbeta primers. Measured with immunoSEQ multiplex PCR; TCRdb has only the in-frame clones, and not every one. In the table there are about 93,000 clones, just over 75% of which are singletons. Details on this clone: Its antigen is undetermined.

Sequenced input: PBMCs. This chain joins TRBV7-3 and TRBJ1-2, with a weak D call TRBD1 (5 bases). The receptor's source is a man between 25 and 39 years old in good health and CMV-seronegative. The CDR3 sequence: CASSPVPGDGYTF. CDR3 nucleotides: TGTGCCAGCAGCCCAGTCCCGGGGGACGGCTACACCTTC.